This is a list of T cell receptor beta chains from one sample in a study of T-cell reconstitution after alpha-beta-depleted transplantation in children. TCRdb re-called the PCR reads with MiXCR, one entry per CDR3 protein. The sample includes 450,000 to 700,000 distinct CDR3 sequences, over 20% seen only once; the top ten take 30% to 45%. The sample consisted of PBMCs, taken before TCRalphabeta/CD19-depleted stem cell transplant. The receptors shown here come from a boy in the first two years of life with Wiskott-Aldrich syndrome, due to receive a stem cell transplant. Each CDR3 is given with its conserved first and last residue. The D gene is left open where the match is weak. Only some rows state a clone size, as once, few, many or a class for expanded clones.

>NA|NA|TRBJ1-5|TRBV7-8
CASSSHRAYGEQPQHF
TGTGCCAGCAGCTCGCACCGGGCCTATGGCGAACAGCCCCAGCATTTT
>TRBD1|NA|TRBJ2-1|TRBV5-1
CASSRPGQAGNEQFF
TGCGCCAGCAGCCGTCCGGGACAGGCAGGCAATGAGCAGTTCTTC
>TRBD2|few|TRBJ2-7|TRBV6-1
CASSQTSGRTEQYF
TGTGCCAGCAGTCAGACTAGCGGGAGGACCGAGCAGTACTTC
>NA|NA|TRBJ2-5|TRBV6-5
CASSYSRLQETQYF
TGTGCCAGCAGTTACAGTCGTCTACAAGAGACCCAGTACTTC
>NA|few|TRBJ2-2|TRBV7-9
CASSFTLNSVATGELFF
TGTGCCAGCAGCTTTACGCTTAATTCCGTCGCGACCGGGGAGCTGTTTTTT
>TRBD2|NA|TRBJ2-7|TRBV29-1
CSVVLGLANSYEQYF
TGCAGCGTTGTTTTGGGACTAGCAAATTCCTACGAGCAGTACTTC
>NA|NA|TRBJ1-4|TRBV5-4
CASSSEGTTNEKLFF
TGTGCCAGCAGCTCCGAGGGGACAACTAATGAAAAACTGTTTTTT
>NA|once|TRBJ2-2|TRBV4-1
CASSQERRAAGELFF
TGCGCCAGCAGCCAAGAAAGGAGGGCTGCCGGGGAGCTGTTTTTT
>TRBD1|NA|TRBJ2-3|TRBV7-2
CASSRPMTGPPTDTQYF
TGTGCCAGCAGCCGACCTATGACAGGGCCCCCCACAGATACGCAGTATTTT
>NA|few|TRBJ2-1|TRBV24-1
CATSVSGAYNEQFF
TGTGCCACCAGTGTCTCGGGAGCCTACAATGAGCAGTTCTTC
>NA|NA|TRBJ2-5|TRBV15
CATSREVRLFSKETQYF
TGTGCCACCAGCAGAGAAGTTCGTCTTTTTTCTAAAGAGACCCAGTACTTC
>TRBD1|NA|TRBJ2-1|TRBV6-1
CASRRNTGTASYNEQFF
TGTGCCAGCAGGAGAAATACCGGGACAGCCTCCTACAATGAGCAGTTCTTC
>TRBD1|NA|TRBJ2-1|TRBV5-7
CASSDYSRDRGHDEQFF
TGTGCCAGCAGCGACTACAGCCGGGACAGGGGGCATGATGAGCAGTTCTTC
>NA|NA|TRBJ2-7|TRBV5-5
CASSLLRGGAYEQYF
TGTGCCAGCAGCTTGTTGAGAGGAGGGGCCTACGAGCAGTACTTC
>TRBD2|NA|TRBJ2-5|TRBV9
CASSAVGLAGVETQYF
TGTGCCAGCAGCGCAGTCGGACTAGCGGGAGTTGAGACCCAGTACTTC
>TRBD1|NA|TRBJ1-2|TRBV27
CASRQGQGGYGYTF
TGTGCCAGCAGGCAAGGACAGGGTGGCTATGGCTACACCTTC
>NA|once|TRBJ2-3|TRBV6-1
CASSNLAEVKADTQYF
TGTGCCAGCAGCAACCTAGCAGAGGTGAAGGCAGATACGCAGTATTTT
>NA|NA|TRBJ2-7|TRBV5-1
CASSPNWDPLRDRIYEQYF
TGCGCCAGCAGCCCAAATTGGGACCCTCTCCGGGACCGGATCTACGAGCAGTACTTC
>NA|NA|TRBJ1-1|TRBV3-1
CASGGRPNTEAFF
TGTGCCAGCGGGGGACGGCCGAACACTGAAGCTTTCTTT
>NA|NA|TRBJ1-5|TRBV7-9
CASSGTEYSNQPQHF
TGTGCCAGCAGCGGCACCGAATATAGCAATCAGCCCCAGCATTTT
>NA|NA|TRBJ2-1|TRBV5-1
CASSLKTGSLHNEQFF
TGCGCCAGCAGCTTGAAAACTGGGTCTTTACACAATGAGCAGTTCTTC
>NA|NA|TRBJ2-6|TRBV20-1
CSASAGLWANVLTF
TGCAGTGCTAGCGCGGGACTTTGGGCCAACGTCCTGACTTTC
>NA|few|TRBJ1-5|TRBV5-1
CASSLYGNSNQPQHF
TGCGCCAGCAGCTTGTACGGCAATAGCAATCAGCCCCAGCATTTT
>NA|few|TRBJ2-1|TRBV29-1
CSVEEAGRPISYNEQFF
TGCAGCGTTGAAGAGGCGGGAAGGCCCATATCCTACAATGAGCAGTTCTTC
>NA|NA|TRBJ2-7|TRBV10-2
CASSAPGLSSYEQYF
TGCGCCAGCAGTGCGCCGGGTCTGAGCTCCTACGAGCAGTACTTC
>NA|NA|TRBJ2-4|TRBV28
CASSFVDGVGNIQYF
TGTGCCAGCAGTTTCGTTGATGGGGTGGGAAACATTCAGTACTTC
>NA|NA|TRBJ2-5|TRBV20-1
CSARQAGFREETQYF
TGCAGTGCCCGACAGGCGGGTTTTCGAGAAGAGACCCAGTACTTC
>NA|once|TRBJ2-1|TRBV20-1
CSARDRRGFTVTYNEQFF
TGCAGTGCTAGAGATCGAAGGGGTTTCACGGTTACCTACAATGAGCAGTTCTTC
>NA|NA|TRBJ2-3|TRBV5-1
CASSFSGVAADTQYF
TGCGCCAGCAGCTTTTCGGGAGTGGCGGCAGATACGCAGTATTTT